The 30 T cell receptor beta chains presented below share a single source sample, sequenced in a study of OX40 agonist ivuxolimab in advanced cancers. Clones were sequenced by immunoSEQ multiplex PCR, and TCRdb holds only the in-frame ones, with some missing. The sample consists of 50,000 or so clones, over 80% of them appearing once. Sequenced here: CD4+ or CD8+ T cells sorted from blood, sampled in a trial of the OX40 agonist ivuxolimab. Receptors were obtained from an adult with an advanced solid tumor such as melanoma, head and neck, liver or kidney cancer.

J is TRBJ1-2 and V is TRBV9, with D possibly being TRBD1 (5 bases). V shed 2 bases and J shed 10 bases, with 15 bases lying between them. The CDR3 length is 13 residues. Germline-derived CDR1 and CDR2 are SGDLS and YYNGEE. CDR3 loop: CASSVFQGVVYTF. The CDR3 DNA reads as TGTGCCAGCAGCGTCTTCCAGGGCGTCGTCTACACCTTC.

This chain links TRBV6-5 with TRBJ2-7; 8 nucleotides align to TRBD1. Germline CDR1 reads MNHEY; CDR2 reads SVGAGI. The ends lost 6 bases at V and 3 bases at J; junction bases unmatched: 7. This CDR3 has 14 amino acids. The CDR3: CASRPGQAFYEQYF. CDR3 DNA: TGTGCCAGCAGACCGGGACAGGCTTTCTACGAGCAGTACTTC.

The CDR3 sequence is CASSQERMAGGADTQYF. CDR3 in DNA: TGCGCCAGCAGCCAAGAGCGGATGGCGGGAGGGGCAGATACGCAGTATTTT. The J gene is TRBJ2-3, the V gene TRBV4-3; 9 bases line up with TRBD2. The CDR3 is 17 residues long. The ends lost 0 bases at V and 4 bases at J; junction bases unmatched: 8. Germline V gives CDR1 LGHNA, CDR2 YSLEER.

V is TRBV19 and J is TRBJ2-5; no reliable D call. The germline CDR1 and CDR2 sequences are LNHDA and SQIVND (reference sequence). The CDR3 extends over 16 amino acids. Trimming took 3 bases from V and 3 from J, leaving 17 bases between them. The CDR3 loop is CASSIGVGQPKETQYF. CDR3 sequence (DNA): TGTGCCAGTAGTATTGGGGTAGGGCAACCCAAAGAGACCCAGTACTTC.

This clone has just a few counts. CDR3 in amino acids: CASSQDLLRAGGLWDGANVLTF. The CDR3 DNA reads TGCGCCAGCAGCCAAGACCTGCTCCGAGCGGGAGGCCTTTGGGATGGGGCCAACGTCCTGACTTTC. The chain couples TRBV4-3 to TRBJ2-6; TRBD2 matches 9 bases. Germline V CDR1 and CDR2: LGHNA, YSLEER. Trimming took 0 bases from V and 3 from J; bases not matched to a gene: 18. The CDR3 is 22 residues long.

The rearrangement uses TRBV5-6 and TRBJ2-5; TRBD1 agrees at 11 bases. CDR3 length: 18 amino acids. Germline CDR1 is SGHDT and CDR2 is YYEEEE. The V segment lost 2 bases and the J segment 7 bases; nucleotides outside the gene matches: 16. CDR3 residues: CASSFSPGTGGSLGTQYF. In DNA form, the CDR3 reads TGTGCCAGCAGCTTCAGCCCCGGGACAGGGGGGTCTTTGGGGACCCAGTACTTC.

J is TRBJ2-5 and V is TRBV7-9, with TRBD1 identical over 7 bases. CDR1 is SEHNR and CDR2 is FQNEAQ in the germline V gene (reference sequence). CDR3 length equals 16 residues. The junction had 13 bases not matched to a gene; V was cut back by 4 bases and J by 5 bases. The CDR3 loop reads CASSSETGRGEETQYF. The DNA of the CDR3 is TGTGCCAGCAGCTCCGAGACAGGGCGAGGGGAGGAGACCCAGTACTTC.

This sequence joins TRBV7-8 and TRBJ2-7; D is possibly TRBD1 (5 bases). The germline V gene has CDR1 SGHVS and CDR2 FQNEAQ. V was trimmed by 3 bases and J by 4 bases, leaving 10 bases between them. The CDR3 contains 13 residues. The CDR3 spells CASSLDTLYEQYF. DNA of the CDR3: TGTGCCAGCAGCTTGGACACCTTATACGAGCAGTACTTC. Looking up the rest from reference TRBV7-8 and TRBJ2-7 gives the full variable domain: GAGVSQSPRYKVAKRGQDVALRCDPISGHVSLFWYQQALGQGPEFLTYFQNEAQLDKSGLPSDRFFAERPEGSVSTLKIQRTQQEDSAVYLCASSLDTLYEQYFGPGTRLTVT.

In DNA form, the CDR3 reads TGTGCCAGCAGACCGGACAGGGTGAACACTGAAGCTTTCTTT. Translating gives CASRPDRVNTEAFF. V usage is TRBV7-9 and J usage is TRBJ1-1; the match to TRBD1 covers 8 bases. This CDR3 is 14 amino acids long. CDR1 is SEHNR, CDR2 FQNEAQ, per germline (reference sequence). V was pared by 6 bases and J by 0 bases, with 3 bases of the junction left unmatched.

This chain connects TRBV2 to TRBJ1-3; D unresolved. This CDR3 region has 15 residues. V lost 2 bases, J lost 0 bases, and 8 bases lay in between. Germline V gives CDR1 SNHLY, CDR2 FYNNEI. CDR3 protein: CASSELGSSGNTIYF. In DNA form, the CDR3 reads TGTGCCAGCAGTGAACTAGGAAGCTCTGGAAACACCATATATTTT.

With regard to this clone: Other DNA sequences from this sample encode an identical CDR3 as well. This chain links TRBV7-2 with TRBJ2-3, with 9 bases identical to TRBD2. This CDR3 is built from 17 residues. The V gene end was trimmed by 1 base and the J gene end by 2 bases; junction bases not matched to a gene: 7. Germline CDR1 SGHTA, CDR2 FQGNSA. DNA for the CDR3: TGTGCCAGCAGCTTAGGGGTTGCGGGGGGGCCCACAGATACGCAGTATTTT. The encoded protein is CASSLGVAGGPTDTQYF. The full variable domain, with the rest looked up from reference TRBV7-2 and TRBJ2-3, is GAGVSQSPSNKVTEKGKDVELRCDPISGHTALYWYRQSLGQGLEFLIYFQGNSAPDKSGLPSDRFSAERTGGSVSTLTIQRTQQEDSAVYLCASSLGVAGGPTDTQYFGPGTRLTVL.

The chain couples TRBV6-1 to TRBJ1-4; D not certain. Trimming took 5 bases from V and 1 from J, leaving 8 bases between them. Germline CDR1 is MNHNS and CDR2 is SASEGT. CDR3 length: 14 residues. CDR3 in DNA: TGTGCCAGCAGTCGCGCACAAACTAATGAAAAACTGTTTTTT. Translation gives CASSRAQTNEKLFF.

This chain connects TRBV6-4 to TRBJ2-1; 15 bases agree with TRBD2. The junction had 12 bases not matched to a gene; V was cut back by 5 bases and J by 4 bases. Germline CDR1 MRHNA, CDR2 SNTAGT. The CDR3 is 19 amino acids. The CDR3 DNA follows: TGTGCCAGCAGTCTCGCAGGGGGGACTAGCGGGAGGAATTACAATGAGCAGTTCTTC. It yields the protein CASSLAGGTSGRNYNEQFF.

This clone was detected once. This rearrangement joins TRBV7-2 to TRBJ2-1, with 9 bases fitting TRBD2. Germline loops: CDR1 SGHTA, CDR2 FQGNSA. The CDR3 runs 16 residues. V trimming: 6 bases; J trimming: 6 bases; junction bases outside the gene matches: 12. The CDR3 DNA reads as TGTGCCAGCAGACTTCAGTCGGGACTAGCAACCAATGAGCAGTTCTTC. Translated, it gives CASRLQSGLATNEQFF.

This clone came up a few times. V gene TRBV4-3 combines with J gene TRBJ2-1, with 10 bases aligning to TRBD2. J was trimmed by 8 bases and V by 0 bases; bases with no gene match: 7. This CDR3 has 16 residues. Germline CDR1 is LGHNA and CDR2 is YSLEER. The CDR3 is CASSQEASGSYYEQFF. The DNA of the CDR3 is TGCGCCAGCAGCCAAGAGGCTAGCGGGAGTTATTATGAGCAGTTCTTC.

The genes are TRBV6-1 and TRBJ1-5; no firm D call. CDR1 is MNHNS, CDR2 SASEGT, per germline. Trimming left V 2 bases short and J 4 bases short, with 9 bases between. The CDR3 covers 14 residues. In DNA, the CDR3 is TGTGCCAGCAGTGAAAGTTTTGGTAATCAGCCCCAGCATTTT. Amino acid sequence: CASSESFGNQPQHF.

The chain carries TRBV18 and TRBJ2-1; no clear D. The CDR3 has 13 amino acids. The V end lost 3 bases, the J end lost 8 bases, and 11 bases lay between the germline ends. Germline V gene data show CDR1 as KGHSH and CDR2 as LQKENI. The CDR3 nucleotides are TGTGCCAGCTCACCCTCCTCAGCTGATGAGCAGTTCTTC. Translating gives CASSPSSADEQFF. Based on the CDR3 plus reference TRBV18 and TRBJ2-1, the full variable domain is NAGVMQNPRHLVRRRGQEARLRCSPMKGHSHVYWYRQLPEEGLKFMVYLQKENIIDESGMPKERFSAEFPKEGPSILRIQQVVRGDSAAYFCASSPSSADEQFFGPGTRLTVL.

The table lists this clone with a count of one. The rearrangement joins TRBV5-4 to TRBJ2-2; TRBD1 matches 11 bases. Germline CDR1 is SGHNT and CDR2 is YYREEE (reference sequence). The CDR3 totals 17 residues. With 4 bases clipped from V and 3 bases from J, the junction kept 8 bases outside the gene matches. In DNA form, the CDR3 reads TGTGCCAGCAGCCCTGGGACAGGGGGGAGGGACACCGGGGAGCTGTTTTTT. Its translation: CASSPGTGGRDTGELFF.

V is TRBV30 and J is TRBJ2-5, with 8 bases aligning to TRBD2. The CDR3 length is 15 residues. J lost 0 bases, V lost 0 bases, and 3 bases had no gene match. Germline V gene sequence: CDR1 GTSNPN, CDR2 SVGIG (reference sequence). The CDR3 nucleotides are TGTGCCTGGAGTGTGTTAGCGGGACACCAAGAGACCCAGTACTTC. This codes for CAWSVLAGHQETQYF.

The chain employs TRBV19 and TRBJ1-5; TRBD1 matches at 10 bases. CDR1 is LNHDA, CDR2 SQIVND, per germline (reference sequence). V lost 7 bases and J lost 2; bases outside the gene matches: 17. CDR3 length equals 19 residues. In DNA form, the CDR3 reads TGTGCCAGTACCGGGGGGCTCGGGACAGGGGACCGGGGCAATCAGCCCCAGCATTTT. This codes for CASTGGLGTGDRGNQPQHF.

The CDR3 nucleotides are TGTGCCAGCAGCTTAGGTTTTTGGAGTTCGGCCGGGACTAGCGGGGTAAGCTCCTACGAGCAGTACTTC. This translates into CASSLGFWSSAGTSGVSSYEQYF. The chain employs TRBV13 and TRBJ2-7; 13 bases fit TRBD2. CDR3 length: 23 residues. The V gene's germline CDR1 is PRHDT and CDR2 FYEKMQ (reference sequence). The trim removed 0 bases at V and 0 bases at J, leaving 20 bases unmatched.

This chain joins TRBV7-9 and TRBJ2-7, with 10 nucleotides matching TRBD2. The germline V gene encodes CDR1 SEHNR and CDR2 FQNEAQ (reference sequence). CDR3 length equals 14 residues. V was pared by 6 bases and J by 7 bases, with 9 bases of the junction left unmatched. CDR3 sequence: CASRLLAGSGEQYF. The CDR3 bases are TGTGCCAGCAGGCTACTAGCGGGATCAGGAGAGCAGTACTTC.

V gene TRBV7-9 combines with J gene TRBJ2-1; 9 nucleotides agree with TRBD2. The V and J ends lost 5 bases and 10 bases, in that order; junction bases with no gene match: 18. Looked up from germline, CDR1 is SEHNR and CDR2 is FQNEAQ (reference sequence). The CDR3 is made up of 17 amino acids. The CDR3: CASSPDGGASGTREQFF. In DNA form, the CDR3 reads TGTGCCAGCAGCCCAGACGGGGGGGCTAGCGGGACACGGGAGCAGTTCTTC.

The genes are TRBV2 and TRBJ1-3, with unresolved D. CDR3 length: 16 amino acids. CDR1 is SNHLY and CDR2 is FYNNEI in the germline V gene. Trimming took 5 bases from V and 4 from J, leaving 18 bases between them. The CDR3 DNA follows: TGTGCCAGCAGTTCTCTCGGCCTAGGATTGGGAAACACCATATATTTT. Its protein is CASSSLGLGLGNTIYF.

The genes are TRBV19 and TRBJ2-1; D is perhaps TRBD2 (5 bases). Trimming left V 5 bases short and J 6 bases short, with 14 bases between. CDR1 LNHDA and CDR2 SQIVND come from the germline V gene (reference sequence). The CDR3 totals 14 residues. The CDR3: CASSSSRSGNEQFF. For the CDR3, the DNA is TGTGCCAGTAGTTCTAGCAGGAGTGGCAATGAGCAGTTCTTC.

This clone was seen just once. V and J are TRBV9 and TRBJ2-5, with D perhaps TRBD1 (7 bases). Germline V gives CDR1 SGDLS, CDR2 YYNGEE. Trimming took off 1 base at V and 5 bases at J, with 15 bases between the two ends. This CDR3 is 15 amino acids long. The CDR3 sequence: CASSVRGDSRETQYF. CDR3 DNA: TGTGCCAGCAGCGTAAGGGGGGACAGCAGGGAGACCCAGTACTTC.

The chain has TRBV6-4 and TRBJ2-1; 7 bases fit TRBD2. Trimming at V came to 0 bases and at J to 0 bases, leaving 5 bases not matched to a gene. The length of the CDR3 is 17 residues. Germline CDR1 is MRHNA and CDR2 is SNTAGT. The CDR3 spells CASSDSGGKSSYNEQFF. CDR3 DNA: TGTGCCAGCAGTGACTCGGGGGGGAAAAGCTCCTACAATGAGCAGTTCTTC.

This clone came up a few times. The chain recombines TRBV6-5 with TRBJ2-7; D is undetermined. Germline values: CDR1 MNHEY, CDR2 SVGAGI. The length of the CDR3 is 12 residues. V was pared by 4 bases and J by 4 bases, with 8 bases between. The CDR3 DNA reads as TGTGCCAGCAGTTCGTCGCCGTACGAGCAGTACTTC. Residues: CASSSSPYEQYF.

The chain uses TRBV7-8 and TRBJ1-1, with D uncertain. V was trimmed by 5 bases and J by 4 bases, leaving 11 bases between them. Germline CDR1 reads SGHVS; CDR2 reads FQNEAQ. The CDR3 is made up of 13 amino acids. For the CDR3, the DNA is TGTGCCAGCAGCCCGCAGACTGGCACTGAAGCTTTCTTT. This translates into CASSPQTGTEAFF.

The chain's CDR3 is CASSSGLAGVSDTQYF. The CDR3 bases are TGCGCCAGCAGCTCCGGACTAGCGGGAGTTTCAGATACGCAGTATTTT. The rearrangement links TRBV5-1 to TRBJ2-3, with 13 bases identical to TRBD2. The CDR3 is made up of 16 amino acids. The junction had 5 bases not matched to a gene; V was cut back by 3 bases and J by 4 bases. Germline V gives CDR1 SGHRS, CDR2 YFSETQ.